This TCR beta chain was sequenced for a study of blood T cells in healthy people across ages. Germline V CDR1 and CDR2: ENHRY, SYGVKD. The CDR3 is made up of 20 amino acids. Trimming cost V 3 bases and J 1 base; bases outside gene matches: 12. PCR was performed a second time for roughly 7 to 12 cycles using a sample-barcoded 5' primer and a J-beta primer mix. TCRdb reprocessed the 5' RACE reads with MiXCR, giving one entry per CDR3 protein. The table lists roughly 1,100,000 distinct CDR3 sequences, approximately 25% of them singletons. Overall study results and limits: Reliance upon unsorted PBMCs precluded definitive naive versus antigen-experienced comparison.

The sample holds a few counts of this clonotype. Its antigen is not identified. These data were also filed under a second study, of T cells of mothers and their children.

Sequencing was carried out using blood. The rearrangement links TRBV10-3 to TRBJ2-1, with 13 positions matching TRBD2. The TCR comes from a girl aged 2 to 10 in good health. CDR3 in amino acids: CAISDALAGGPYSSYNEQFF. CDR3 DNA: TGTGCCATCAGTGATGCACTAGCGGGAGGGCCATACTCGTCCTACAATGAGCAGTTCTTC.